Reported below is one TCR beta chain. The clone's antigen remains unknown. Base-call qualities are not available, and no considerably larger clone is one nucleotide away. Donors were 35 to 40 systemically healthy Caucasian individuals from Russia aged roughly 6 to 90 years. About 10 milliliters of peripheral blood were collected from each donor into EDTA-treated Vacutainer tubes. Ficoll-Paque density-gradient centrifugation was used to isolate PBMCs, with at least 6.5 million per sample. Trizol reagent was used to extract total RNA from the PBMCs, yielding at least 6 micrograms per sample. For every donor, an aliquot of PBMCs went through flow cytometry to measure the percentages of naive CD45RAhigh/CD27high T cells. The library was generated by 5' RACE. The reads were generated on an Illumina HiSeq 2500. A second about 7 to 11 cycle PCR used a sample-barcoded 5' primer and a J-beta primer mix. A unique molecular identifier was introduced onto each TCR beta cDNA molecule by a template-switch 5' adaptor carrying 12 random nucleotides. Each sample yielded at least 2.5 million CDR3-containing paired-end reads. The Mint cDNA synthesis kit, primed by a TRBC-specific oligonucleotide, was used to synthesize first-strand cDNA from all RNA. After uracil-DNA glycosylase treatment, a first 18-cycle PCR used universal primers M1SS and BC2_uni_R on all cDNA. The published analysis was carried out like this. Each sample was normalized by randomly selecting 1 million high-quality reads, each carrying a distinct molecular identifier. Reads sharing molecular identifiers were discarded rather than binned into consensus sequences. MiTCR, set to a Q25 quality threshold and the strictest error-elimination algorithm, was used for CDR3 identification, clonotype clustering and error correction. Lower-bound total TCR beta diversity was estimated with a nonparametric unseen species model using Euler transformation. TCRdb trimmed public reads at Q25 via fastp, called clones via MiXCR and kept in-frame beta chains. Every distinct CDR3 protein forms one entry, paired with its most common genes and DNA. None of the V and J calls come from the authors' own analysis; TCRdb made them. The sample table shows about a million distinct CDR3 sequences, and roughly two fifths are seen once. Together, the top ten hold around 12% of the sample.

Between the V and J ends, shortened by 1 base and 3 bases respectively, the junction contains 7 bases. Via the germline V gene, CDR1 is MDHEN and CDR2 SYDVKM. The CDR3, from cysteine to phenylalanine, totals 14 residues. This entry keeps only the CDR3 DNA: 42 bases, framed from base 1. This sample was included in a study of blood T cells in healthy people across ages (dated by TCRdb to about 2015). Background on the whole study: In model experiments, template switching captured about one uniquely barcoded TCR beta cDNA molecule for every two T cells. Four age groups were formed from the donors: young (average roughly 15 years), middle-aged (approximately 39), aged (around 62) and long-lived (about 75). The study analyzed two additional independent replicas of 1 million unique cDNA reads from the same blood draw for two donors, one aged 18 to 30 and one aged 80 or older. To avoid experimental bias, donors of different ages were randomly spread across the sequencing lanes. Age-related changes in TCR beta repertoire diversity were measured in the study by deep sequencing normalized with unique cDNA molecular identifiers.

Paper-wide results and their limitations: Bulk unsorted PBMC profiling prevented conclusive comparison of naive and antigen-experienced compartments. There was a strong correlation between observed TCR beta diversity and the percentage of naive T cells measured by flow cytometry. Compared with the aged group, the long-lived group had more naive CD4+ T cells, fewer expanded clones and increased TCR diversity, suggesting age selection. The CMV infection status of donors was not known, potentially confounding age-related changes in expanded clonotypes. As age increased, observed TCR beta diversity per million T cells dropped in a roughly linear way, and a significant reduction was already evident by age approximately 40. Total diversity estimates from one million sequenced T cells were considered lower bounds and underestimates.

In this chain, TRBV28 is recombined with TRBJ2-1, with the D gene not confidently named. The source of this sequence is a man aged 18-30 years in good health. Input material: blood. The CDR3 protein sequence reads: CASSLLRSYNEQFF. The nucleotide sequence is given as TGTGCCAGCAGTTTATTGAGGAGCTACAATGAGCAGTTCTTC.